The 12 T cell receptor beta chains presented below share a single source sample, sequenced in a study of T cell clonality in common variable immunodeficiency. Whole-study results and caveats: Reportedly, TCR beta sequences from common variable immunodeficiency showed fewer deletions and N-nucleotide insertions.

Which antigens these TCRs recognize remains unknown. Libraries were prepared by immunoSEQ multiplex PCR; TCRdb keeps only in-frame clonotypes and omits some of them. Captured here are fewer than 25,000 clones, none seen once; the top ten comprise roughly 2.5%. Sequencing input: peripheral blood mononuclear cells. Receptors originate from a human donor with common variable immunodeficiency.

This clone was observed many times. Read data end 3 residues before the CDR3 end; the end is taken from the germline J gene. The V and J genes are TRBV20-1 and TRBJ1-2; 8 bases line up with TRBD1. Losses at the gene ends were 3 bases for V and 5 bases for J; bases not matched to a gene: 5. CDR3 length: 13 residues. Germline V gene data show CDR1 as DFQATT and CDR2 as SNEGSKA (reference sequence). CDR3 bases read: TGCAGTGCTAGGCAGGGGGCAGGGTATGGC. Its protein product is CSARQGAGYG. Given in full, the CDR3 is CSARQGAGYGYTF.

This clone was picked up a small number of times. The CDR3 is cut off 3 residues early in the read; its end comes from the germline J gene. The chain employs TRBV2 and TRBJ1-5, with D tentatively TRBD1 (5 bases). V shed 3 bases and J shed 0 bases, with 12 bases lying between them. Germline CDR1 SNHLY, CDR2 FYNNEI. The CDR3 runs to 16 residues. CDR3 in amino acids: CASSETAAFSNQPQHF. CDR3 DNA, as far as it was read: TGTGCCAGCAGTGAGACAGCTGCTTTTAGCAATCAGCCC.

At least ten counts were recorded for this clone. The missing CDR3 end, 3 residues past where the read stops, is filled in from the germline J gene. The genes are TRBV2 and TRBJ2-7; the match to TRBD1 covers 9 bases. CDR1 SNHLY and CDR2 FYNNEI come from the germline V gene. V gave up 6 bases and J gave up 4 bases; unmatched junction bases: 13. The CDR3 is made up of 16 amino acids. The part of the CDR3 DNA that was read is TGTGCCAGCAGCCAAAGTCTGGGACAGGGAAGGTACGAG. Translating it yields CASSQSLGQGRYE. The entire CDR3 sequence reads CASSQSLGQGRYEQYF.

This clone was detected many times. The missing CDR3 end, 3 residues past where the read stops, is filled in from the germline J gene. This chain links TRBV2 with TRBJ1-2, with TRBD1 matching over 8 bases. The CDR3 extends over 14 amino acids. Germline-derived CDR1 and CDR2 are SNHLY and FYNNEI. After removal of 5 bases from V and 5 bases from J, the junction contained 7 bases not matched to a gene. The sequenced part of the CDR3 DNA is TGTGCCAGCAGTCAGACAGGGGCCCGGTATGGC. Translated: CASSQTGARYG. The entire CDR3 sequence reads CASSQTGARYGYTF.

Many counts were recorded for this clone. The read is 3 residues too short to cover the CDR3 end, so that end is filled in from the germline J gene. This chain links TRBV2 with TRBJ2-5; no clear D gene. The CDR3 length is 13 residues. V lost 3 bases, J lost 1 base, and 6 bases lay in between. Germline values: CDR1 SNHLY, CDR2 FYNNEI. This chain's CDR3 is CASSDSLQETQYF. The sequenced CDR3 bases are TGTGCCAGCAGTGACAGTCTCCAAGAGACC.

Many counts were recorded for this clone. The CDR3 extends 3 residues past the end of the read, so its final part is completed from the germline J gene. This chain joins TRBV7-2 and TRBJ2-2; TRBD2 matches at 11 bases. V lost 3 bases to trimming and J lost 6 bases; unmatched junction nucleotides: 3. CDR1 and CDR2 from the germline V gene are SGHTA and FQGNSA. The CDR3 runs to 15 residues. This chain's CDR3 is CASSFTSGSAGELFF. CDR3 DNA, as far as it was read: TGTGCCAGCAGCTTTACTAGCGGGAGCGCCGGGGAG.

This clone is categorized as medium-sized (0.01 to 0.1%). The observed sequence ends 3 residues before the CDR3 terminus, with the missing tail filled in from the germline J gene. The rearrangement uses TRBV30 and TRBJ2-7; D is undetermined. CDR3 length: 13 amino acids. Germline CDR1 is GTSNPN and CDR2 is SVGIG (reference sequence). The V end lost 5 bases, the J end lost 0 bases, and 11 bases lay between the germline ends. The part of the CDR3 DNA that was read is TGTGCCTGGCGGTACGCTGGCTCCTACGAG. Encoded protein: CAWRYAGSYE. The entire CDR3 sequence reads CAWRYAGSYEQYF.

This clone has at least ten counts. The CDR3 is cut off 3 residues early in the read; its end comes from the germline J gene. The chain carries TRBV30 and TRBJ2-7, with D unresolved. V lost 7 bases, J lost 2 bases, and 9 bases lay in between. From germline, CDR1 is GTSNPN and CDR2 SVGIG (reference sequence). The CDR3 covers 11 residues. The CDR3 is CALGFTYEQYF. The covered CDR3 bases are TGTGCCTTGGGCTTTACCTACGAG.

This clone was recorded many times. The read finishes 3 residues shy of the CDR3 end, and the germline J gene is used to complete it. The rearrangement links TRBV7-8 to TRBJ1-1; D not certain. V lost 5 bases and J lost 5, with 12 bases in between. Germline loops: CDR1 SGHVS, CDR2 FQNEAQ. CDR3 length: 13 residues. CDR3 bases read: TGTGCCAGCAGCCAAGGGTCGTTAACTGAA. This translates into CASSQGSLTE. Given in full, the CDR3 is CASSQGSLTEAFF. Full variable domain (outside the CDR3, taken from reference TRBV7-8 and TRBJ1-1): GAGVSQSPRYKVAKRGQDVALRCDPISGHVSLFWYQQALGQGPEFLTYFQNEAQLDKSGLPSDRFFAERPEGSVSTLKIQRTQQEDSAVYLCASSQGSLTEAFFGQGTRLTVV.

This clone was seen many times. The read falls 3 residues short of the CDR3 end, and the missing part is taken from the germline J gene. The V and J genes are TRBV6-1 and TRBJ1-1, with 7 nucleotides matching TRBD1. Germline-derived CDR1 and CDR2 are MNHNS and SASEGT. The CDR3 has 14 residues. The sequenced part of the CDR3 DNA is TGTGCCAGCAGTGAAGGGGCGGCTATACAGGGG. Its translation is CASSEGAAIQG. The entire CDR3 is CASSEGAAIQGAFF.

This clone was detected ten times or more. The sequenced fragment ends 3 residues before the CDR3 boundary, so the rest is inferred from the germline J gene. The chain joins TRBV9 to TRBJ2-7; 7 positions agree with TRBD1. CDR1 is SGDLS and CDR2 is YYNGEE in the germline V gene. The CDR3 covers 13 residues. V shed 4 bases and J 2 bases; nucleotides not matched to a gene: 3. The part of the CDR3 DNA that was read is TGTGCCAGCAGCCTGGGACAGACCTACGAG. This codes for CASSLGQTYE. The full CDR3 sequence reads CASSLGQTYEQYF. The complete variable domain, with remaining parts taken from reference TRBV9 and TRBJ2-7, reads DSGVTQTPKHLITATGQRVTLRCSPRSGDLSVYWYQQSLDQGLQFLIQYYNGEERAKGNILERFSAQQFPDLHSELNLSSLELGDSALYFCASSLGQTYEQYFGPGTRLTVT.

Remarks on this clone: The read terminates 3 residues before the CDR3 end, so the remaining end is supplied by the germline J gene. V gene TRBV30 combines with J gene TRBJ1-1; a weak D match, TRBD1 (6 bases). Germline CDR1 GTSNPN, CDR2 SVGIG (reference sequence). The CDR3 extends over 15 amino acids. Trimming stripped 5 bases from V and 0 bases from J, with 16 bases between. The covered CDR3 bases are TGTGCCTGGGGTGCCCCGGACAGCGTGAACACTGAA. Its protein is CAWGAPDSVNTE. The whole CDR3 sequence reads CAWGAPDSVNTEAFF.